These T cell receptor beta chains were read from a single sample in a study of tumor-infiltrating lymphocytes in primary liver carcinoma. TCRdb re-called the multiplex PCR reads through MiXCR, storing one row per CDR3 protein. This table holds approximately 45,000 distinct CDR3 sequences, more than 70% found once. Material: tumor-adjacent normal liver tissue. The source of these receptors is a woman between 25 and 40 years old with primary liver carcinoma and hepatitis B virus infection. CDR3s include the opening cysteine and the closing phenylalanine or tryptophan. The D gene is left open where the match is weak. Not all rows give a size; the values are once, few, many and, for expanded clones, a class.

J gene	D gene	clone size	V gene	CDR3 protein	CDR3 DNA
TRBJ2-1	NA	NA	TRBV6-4	CASSEPIEDNEQFF	TGTGCCAGCAGTGAGCCAATCGAAGACAATGAACAATTCTTC
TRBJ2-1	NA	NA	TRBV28	CTSSRTCSSYNEQFF	TGTACCAGCAGTCGGACATGTAGCTCCTACAATGAGCAGTTCTTC
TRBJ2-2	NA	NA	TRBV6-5	CASSYSIGELFF	TGTGCCAGCAGTTACTCGATCGGGGAGCTGTTTTTT
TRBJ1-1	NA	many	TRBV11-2	CASSADTNTEAFF	TGTGCCAGCAGCGCAGACACGAACACTGAAGCTTTCTTT
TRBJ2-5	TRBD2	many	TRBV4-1	CASSHPGLDSETQYF	TGCGCCAGCAGCCACCCGGGACTAGATTCCGAGACCCAGTACTTC
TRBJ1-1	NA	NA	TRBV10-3	CPINEARTNTEAFF	TGTCCCATCAATGAGGCGAGGACTAACACTGAAGCTTTCTTT
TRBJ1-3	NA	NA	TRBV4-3	CASSQKVDSSGNTIYF	TGCGCCAGCAGCCAAAAAGTAGACAGCTCTGGAAACACCATATATTTT
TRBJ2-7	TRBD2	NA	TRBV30	CAWTVKKASGSYEQYF	TGTGCCTGGACTGTTAAGAAGGCTAGCGGGAGTTACGAGCAATACTTC
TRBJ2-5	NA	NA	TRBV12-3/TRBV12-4	CTSITYPGSEETHYF	TGTACCAGCATCACCTACCCCGGGAGTGAAGAGACCCACTACTTC
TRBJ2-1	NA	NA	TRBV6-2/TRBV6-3	CTSKGRGNEQFF	TGTACCAGCAAGGGCAGGGGTAATGAGCAGTTCTTC
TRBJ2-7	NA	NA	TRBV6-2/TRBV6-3	CASSRGDTSCEQYF	TGTGCCAGCAGTCGAGGAGACACCTCCTGTGAGCAGTACTTC
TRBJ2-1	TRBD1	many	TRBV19	CASSTGQGDINEQFF	TGTGCCAGTAGTACGGGACAGGGAGACATCAATGAGCAGTTCTTC
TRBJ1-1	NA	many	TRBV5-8	CASSFGEQLMNTEAFF	TGTGCCAGCAGCTTTGGCGAGCAACTCATGAACACTGAAGCTTTCTTT
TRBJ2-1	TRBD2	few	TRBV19	CASSILTSGRGSSYNEQFF	TGTGCCAGTAGTATCCTGACTAGCGGGAGGGGTAGCTCCTACAATGAGCAGTTCTTC
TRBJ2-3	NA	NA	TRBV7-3	CASSFGSFSTDTQYF	TGTGCCAGCAGCTTTGGATCGTTTAGCACGGATACGCAGTATTTT
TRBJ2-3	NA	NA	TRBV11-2	CTSRVSRENMQYF	TGTACCAGCAGAGTCTCCAGGGAGAATATGCAGTATTTT
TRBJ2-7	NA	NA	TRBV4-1	CVSSQDKGGAYEQYF	TGCGTCAGCAGCCAAGATAAGGGGGGAGCTTACGAGCAGTACTTC
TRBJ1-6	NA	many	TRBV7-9	CASTKSENSPLHF	TGTGCCAGCACCAAATCGGAGAATTCACCCCTCCACTTT
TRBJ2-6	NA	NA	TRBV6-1	CASSGSGFSGANVPTF	TGTGCCAGCAGTGGATCAGGCTTCTCTGGGGCCAACGTCCCGACTTTC
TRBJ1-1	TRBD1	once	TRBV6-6	CACSSDRLNTETFF	TGTGCCTGCAGTTCGGACAGGCTGAACACTGAGACTTTCTTT
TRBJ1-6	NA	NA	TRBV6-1	CAVYSGTENSPLHF	TGTGCCGTCTATTCCGGGACGGAGAATTCACCCCTCCACTTT
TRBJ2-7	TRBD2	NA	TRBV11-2	CVSQRGSGAKQYF	TGTGTCAGCCAAAGGGGTAGCGGGGCTAAGCAGTACTTC
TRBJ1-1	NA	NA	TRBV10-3	CAISGDGVSTEAFF	TGTGCCATCAGTGGGGACGGGGTGAGTACTGAAGCTTTCTTT
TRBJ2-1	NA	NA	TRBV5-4	CTSSLTPVDEQFF	TGTACTAGCAGCTTAACTCCGGTGGATGAGCAGTTCTTC
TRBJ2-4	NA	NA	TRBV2	CASSELEANIQYF	TGTGCCAGCAGTGAGTTAGAAGCAAACATTCAGTACTTC
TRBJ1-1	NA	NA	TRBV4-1	CARSHPGEGTETFF	TGCGCCAGGAGCCATCCCGGGGAGGGAACTGAAACTTTCTTT
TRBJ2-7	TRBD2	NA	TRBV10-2	CTSNASGSNYEQYF	TGCACCAGCAATGCGAGCGGGAGTAACTACGAGCAGTACTTC
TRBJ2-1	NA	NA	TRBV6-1	CACSEAVGESNEQFF	TGTGCCTGCAGTGAAGCAGTGGGAGAGTCCAATGAGCAGTTCTTC
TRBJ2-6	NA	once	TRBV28	CASTGLGTPWANVLTF	TGTGCCAGCACAGGGTTGGGGACCCCGTGGGCCAATGTCCTGACTTTC
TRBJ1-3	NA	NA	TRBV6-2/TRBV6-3	CASAPPGGGNTIYF	TGCGCCAGCGCCCCCCCGGGAGGTGGAAACACCATATATTTT
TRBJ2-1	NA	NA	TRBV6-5	CASNRDWSSYNEQFF	TGTGCCAGCAATAGGGACTGGAGCTCCTACAATGAACAGTTCTTC